The source of this T cell receptor beta chain is a study of blood T cell repertoires in COVID-19. Overall study context: From T cells, B-cell-depleted T cells, or PBMCs came the material, which was cDNA or gDNA.

V was trimmed by 5 bases and J by 5 bases, leaving 15 bases between them. The germline gives CDR1 LNHDA, CDR2 SQIVND (reference sequence). This CDR3 region has 14 residues. Libraries were prepared by immunoSEQ multiplex PCR; TCRdb keeps only in-frame clonotypes and omits some of them. The top ten clones hold approximately 30% of a sample with tens of thousands of clones, roughly 86% of them seen once. The sequencing input was peripheral blood. This chain uses TRBV19 with TRBJ1-1, with D perhaps TRBD1 (5 bases). The receptor's source is a man aged 50 to 60 with acute or convalescent COVID-19. DNA of the CDR3: TGTGCCAGTAGTTTCGGGGGATCCCCAACTGAAGCTTTCTTT. Its protein is CASSFGGSPTEAFF.